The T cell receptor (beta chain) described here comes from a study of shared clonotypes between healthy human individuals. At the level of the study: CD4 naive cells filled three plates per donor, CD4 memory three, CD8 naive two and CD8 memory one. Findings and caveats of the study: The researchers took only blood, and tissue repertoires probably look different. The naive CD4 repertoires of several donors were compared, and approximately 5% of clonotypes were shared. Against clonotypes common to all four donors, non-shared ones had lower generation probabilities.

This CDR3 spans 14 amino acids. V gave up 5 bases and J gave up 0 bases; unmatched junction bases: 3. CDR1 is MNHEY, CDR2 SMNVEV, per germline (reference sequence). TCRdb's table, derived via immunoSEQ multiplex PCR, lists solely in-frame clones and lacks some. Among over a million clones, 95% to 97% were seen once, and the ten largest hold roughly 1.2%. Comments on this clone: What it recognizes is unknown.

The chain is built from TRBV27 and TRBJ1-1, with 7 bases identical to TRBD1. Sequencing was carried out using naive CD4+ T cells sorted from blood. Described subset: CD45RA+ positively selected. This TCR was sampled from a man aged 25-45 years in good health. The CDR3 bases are TGTGCCAGCAGTCCCGGGACAGTGAACACTGAAGCTTTCTTT. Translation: CASSPGTVNTEAFF.